Only one count was recorded for the clone carrying this T cell receptor (beta chain). Its specificity is unknown. In the original analysis: From ImmunoSEQ came sequences covering only the junction and carrying no quality scores, so filtering differed. Sequenced by immunoSEQ multiplex PCR; TCRdb stores in-frame clones only, minus some. V, J and clone size derive from that table, while D and trimming were established from the DNA sequence. Of 2 million to 2.5 million clones in the sample, 85% to 95% were seen once. CDR1 LGHNA and CDR2 YSLEER come from the germline V gene. This CDR3 contains 16 residues. V lost 1 base, J lost 0 bases, and 10 bases lay in between. Only CD45RO-negative cells positively selected for CCR7 counted as naive CD8 cells, so terminally differentiated effector memory CD45RA+ cells were excluded. This sample is part of a study of shared clonotypes between healthy human individuals. Overall study context: Each donor's CD4 naive and CD4 memory cells filled three plates apiece, CD8 naive two, and CD8 memory one. Study-wide results and limits: Around 5% was the fraction of naive CD4 clonotypes found shared across several donors. Clonotypes shared by all four sorted-subset donors had higher generation probabilities than non-shared clonotypes.

The TCR was taken from a man between 18 and 35 years old in good health. Some clones in this sample may be carry-over from other donors' samples. The chain has TRBV4-3 and TRBJ2-1; the D is unclear. The material sequenced was naive CD8+ T cells from PBMCs. The CDR3 DNA reads TGCGCCAGCAGCCAAGTTCCAGCAAGCTCCTACAATGAGCAGTTCTTC. This encodes CASSQVPASSYNEQFF.